Below are 29 T cell receptor beta chains sequenced from a single sample in a study of blood T cell repertoires in COVID-19. Libraries were prepared by immunoSEQ multiplex PCR; TCRdb keeps only in-frame clonotypes and omits some of them. The sample includes fewer than 200,000 clones, approximately 83% of them seen just once. Sequenced sample: peripheral blood. Source of these receptors: a man between 70 and 80 years old with active or convalescent COVID-19.

The chain has TRBV2 and TRBJ2-7; TRBD2 aligns across 12 bases. The CDR3 has 15 residues. The junction had 3 bases not matched to a gene; V was cut back by 5 bases and J by 1 base. CDR1 SNHLY and CDR2 FYNNEI come from the germline V gene. CDR3 residues: CASSPLAGGSYEQYF. DNA of the CDR3: TGTGCCAGCAGTCCACTAGCGGGAGGATCCTACGAGCAGTACTTC.

The J gene is TRBJ2-1, the V gene TRBV4-3; D not resolved. The CDR3 length is 13 residues. CDR1 is LGHNA and CDR2 is YSLEER in the germline V gene. V lost 3 bases, J lost 6 bases, and 9 bases lay in between. The CDR3 here is CASSHRHGNEQFF. The CDR3 bases are TGCGCCAGCAGCCACCGTCACGGCAATGAGCAGTTCTTC.

V is TRBV7-2 and J is TRBJ1-2; D not certain. The CDR3 runs to 16 residues. V lost 5 bases and J lost 0, with 16 bases in between. CDR1 SGHTA and CDR2 FQGNSA come from the germline V gene. Written as DNA, the CDR3 is TGTGCCAGCAGCCCAAACCTCAGGTTAACTAACTATGGCTACACCTTC. Its protein is CASSPNLRLTNYGYTF.

J is TRBJ2-7 and V is TRBV5-1; 13 positions match TRBD2. V shed 5 bases and J 2 bases; nucleotides not matched to a gene: 4. Germline values: CDR1 SGHRS, CDR2 YFSETQ. The CDR3 extends over 15 amino acids. CDR3 bases: TGCGCCAGCAGTGTACTAGCGGGAGGGCCCTACGAGCAGTACTTC. Protein product: CASSVLAGGPYEQYF. The full variable domain, with the rest looked up from reference TRBV5-1 and TRBJ2-7, is KAGVTQTPRYLIKTRGQQVTLSCSPISGHRSVSWYQQTPGQGLQFLFEYFSETQRNKGNFPGRFSGRQFSNSRSEMNVSTLELGDSALYLCASSVLAGGPYEQYFGPGTRLTVT.

The CDR3 sequence is CASSRTGGKVGTEAFF. The CDR3, as DNA: TGTGCCAGCAGTCGGACAGGGGGCAAGGTTGGGACTGAAGCTTTCTTT. This sequence joins TRBV7-2 and TRBJ1-1; 11 bases agree with TRBD1. Germline V lookup: CDR1 SGHTA, CDR2 FQGNSA. This CDR3 comprises 16 residues. The trim removed 6 bases at V and 5 bases at J, leaving 11 bases unmatched.

V is TRBV5-1 and J is TRBJ2-3; 14 bases align to TRBD2. Germline lookup yields CDR1 SGHRS and CDR2 YFSETQ. The V and J ends lost 7 bases and 3 bases, in that order; junction bases with no gene match: 13. The CDR3 has 18 residues. CDR3 protein: CASAKIPGLAGETDTQYF. Written as DNA, the CDR3 is TGCGCCAGCGCTAAAATTCCGGGACTAGCGGGAGAGACAGATACGCAGTATTTT.

The rearrangement links TRBV20-1 to TRBJ2-7; D ambiguous. Germline V CDR1 and CDR2: DFQATT, SNEGSKA (reference sequence). This CDR3 comprises 13 residues. V lost 3 bases, J lost 2 bases, and 11 bases lay in between. The CDR3 region is CSASLQPTYEQYF. The CDR3 nucleotides read TGCAGTGCTAGTTTACAGCCGACCTACGAGCAGTACTTC.

The V gene is TRBV7-2, the J gene TRBJ2-3, with a possible D match to TRBD2 (7 bases). Germline V gene lookup returns CDR1 SGHTA and CDR2 FQGNSA. Trimming took 2 bases from V and 0 from J, leaving 15 bases between them. The CDR3 loop spans 17 amino acids. The CDR3: CASSLILGGQSTDTQYF. The DNA of the CDR3 is TGTGCCAGCAGCTTAATCCTGGGGGGGCAAAGCACAGATACGCAGTATTTT.

This rearrangement joins TRBV29-1 to TRBJ1-3; 10 bases are a match to TRBD1. V lost 5 bases, J lost 3 bases, and 4 bases stayed unmatched. Per the germline V gene, CDR1 is SQVTM and CDR2 is ANQGSEA. The CDR3 covers 14 residues. In DNA form, the CDR3 reads TGCAGCGTTATCCGGGACAGGGGTGGAAACACCATATATTTT. It specifies CSVIRDRGGNTIYF.

The chain links TRBV18 to TRBJ2-2, with 9 bases that match TRBD2. The V and J ends lost 8 bases and 1 base, in that order; junction bases with no gene match: 5. CDR3 length equals 15 residues. Per germline, CDR1 KGHSH and CDR2 LQKENI. CDR3 residues: CASQLAGLNTGELFF. CDR3 nucleotide sequence: TGTGCCAGCCAACTAGCGGGCCTGAACACCGGGGAGCTGTTTTTT.

V usage is TRBV9 and J usage is TRBJ2-3, with 9 bases fitting TRBD2. CDR3 length: 17 amino acids. CDR1 and CDR2 (germline): SGDLS, YYNGEE. Trimming at V came to 4 bases and at J to 2 bases, leaving 11 bases not matched to a gene. The CDR3 DNA is TGTGCCAGCAGCTCCCAGCGGGAGGATAGGGACACAGATACGCAGTATTTT. Its translation: CASSSQREDRDTDTQYF.

The chain recombines TRBV7-2 with TRBJ2-3, with TRBD2 matching 11 bases. Germline CDR1 reads SGHTA; CDR2 reads FQGNSA. This CDR3 spans 15 amino acids. V trimming: 4 bases; J trimming: 1 base; junction bases outside the gene matches: 1. CDR3 bases: TGTGCCAGCAGCTCGACTAGCGGGGGCACAGATACGCAGTATTTT. It encodes CASSSTSGGTDTQYF.

J is TRBJ2-2 and V is TRBV18; weak D call: TRBD2 (6 bases). The V gene lost 4 bases and the J gene lost 5 bases, with 8 bases spanning the gap. CDR1 KGHSH and CDR2 LQKENI come from the germline V gene. The CDR3 length is 13 residues. The chain's CDR3 is CASSQAGTGELFF. CDR3 coding DNA: TGTGCCAGCTCACAGGCGGGGACCGGGGAGCTGTTTTTT.

V is TRBV5-1 and J is TRBJ1-3, with TRBD1 matching over 10 bases. Trimming at V came to 2 bases and at J to 2 bases, leaving 1 base not matched to a gene. CDR3 length equals 15 residues. CDR1 SGHRS and CDR2 YFSETQ come from the germline V gene. The DNA of the CDR3 is TGCGCCAGCAGCTTCGACAGGGGGCCTGGAAACACCATATATTTT. Residues: CASSFDRGPGNTIYF.

The chain carries TRBV24-1 and TRBJ2-3; 13 nucleotides match TRBD2. Unmatched junction bases numbered 5, after V lost 2 bases and J lost 1 base. CDR1 is KGHDR, CDR2 SFDVKD, per germline. The CDR3 covers 18 residues. The CDR3 sequence is CATSDWAGLAGGTDTQYF. The CDR3 DNA is TGTGCCACCAGTGATTGGGCAGGACTAGCGGGAGGCACAGATACGCAGTATTTT.

The rearrangement uses TRBV4-3 and TRBJ2-1, with 8 nucleotides matching TRBD2. After removal of 3 bases from V and 0 bases from J, the junction contained 4 bases not matched to a gene. This CDR3 has 16 residues. Germline loops: CDR1 LGHNA, CDR2 YSLEER. CDR3 sequence: CASSHLAGSSYNEQFF. CDR3 bases: TGCGCCAGCAGCCATCTAGCGGGTTCCTCCTACAATGAGCAGTTCTTC.

This chain joins TRBV7-3 and TRBJ1-1, with a weak D call TRBD1 (6 bases). This CDR3 comprises 14 residues. Germline-derived CDR1 and CDR2 are SGHTA and FQGTGA. V was cut by 0 bases and J by 4 bases, with 9 bases left in between. The CDR3 bases are TGTGCCAGCAGCTTAACGGCAGGGGTCACTGAAGCTTTCTTT. Its translation: CASSLTAGVTEAFF.

The rearrangement uses TRBV14 and TRBJ2-5; perhaps TRBD2 as D (6 bases). Trimming removed 4 bases from V and 5 bases from J, with 11 bases in between. In germline, CDR1 is SGHDN, CDR2 FVKESK. There are 13 residues in the CDR3. CDR3 amino acids: CASSRGLMETQYF. The DNA of the CDR3 is TGTGCCAGCAGCCGGGGACTGATGGAGACCCAGTACTTC.

The chain joins TRBV11-2 to TRBJ1-1; D not certain. Germline CDR1 is SGHAT and CDR2 is FQNNGV. V was shortened by 3 bases and J by 0 bases, with 8 bases between the two germline ends. The CDR3 covers 14 residues. The DNA for the CDR3 is TGTGCCAGCAGCTTGGGAGTGATGAACACTGAAGCTTTCTTT. Encoded protein: CASSLGVMNTEAFF.

The V and J genes are TRBV20-1 and TRBJ1-5; D ambiguous. CDR1 and CDR2 from the germline V gene are DFQATT and SNEGSKA (reference sequence). V was cut by 6 bases and J by 4 bases, with 7 bases left in between. This CDR3 comprises 11 residues. This CDR3 is CSARVNQPQHF. The CDR3 DNA follows: TGCAGTGCCCGGGTGAATCAGCCCCAGCATTTT.

The chain recombines TRBV24-1 with TRBJ2-7; 10 bases match TRBD2. Germline loops: CDR1 KGHDR, CDR2 SFDVKD. J lost 6 bases, V lost 2 bases, and 12 bases had no gene match. The CDR3 contains 17 residues. The CDR3 region is CATSDSAASGSRGEQYF. DNA for the CDR3: TGTGCCACCAGTGATTCGGCCGCTAGCGGGAGTCGCGGCGAGCAGTACTTC.

The chain links TRBV27 to TRBJ2-7; D remains unclear. Looked up from germline, CDR1 is MNHEY and CDR2 is SMNVEV (reference sequence). The CDR3 runs to 13 residues. V shed 8 bases and J shed 6 bases, with 17 bases lying between them. The CDR3 sequence: CASGSPSWAEQYF. DNA of the CDR3: TGTGCCAGCGGCTCCCCGAGTTGGGCCGAGCAGTACTTC.

The chain links TRBV5-1 to TRBJ1-1, with a possible D match to TRBD1 (6 bases). Germline V CDR1 and CDR2: SGHRS, YFSETQ. CDR3 size: 14 residues. Between the trimmed V and J ends, which lost 4 bases and 2 bases, there was a span of 12 bases. In DNA form, the CDR3 reads TGCGCCAGCAGCCCAAGGGGGTCAAACACTGAAGCTTTCTTT. This translates into CASSPRGSNTEAFF.

This clone was recorded only once. V and J are TRBV30 and TRBJ2-6, with D perhaps matching TRBD2 (6 bases). Germline lookup yields CDR1 GTSNPN and CDR2 SVGIG (reference sequence). V was pared by 1 base and J by 2 bases, with 15 bases between. This CDR3 region has 17 residues. The CDR3 here is CAWSGRGMMAGANVLTF. CDR3 nucleotides: TGTGCCTGGAGTGGCCGGGGGATGATGGCTGGGGCCAACGTCCTGACTTTC.

The rearrangement joins TRBV7-2 to TRBJ2-1; 10 nucleotides line up with TRBD2. CDR1 is SGHTA, CDR2 FQGNSA, per germline. The CDR3 spans 18 residues. After removal of 1 base from V and 2 bases from J, the junction contained 8 bases not matched to a gene. In DNA form, the CDR3 reads TGTGCCAGCAGCTTAGTCCATAGCGGGAGGTCGACCTACAATGAGCAGTTCTTC. This encodes CASSLVHSGRSTYNEQFF.

The gene calls are TRBV7-2 and TRBJ2-7; 9 bases match TRBD2. CDR1 is SGHTA and CDR2 is FQGNSA in the germline V gene. The CDR3 has 15 amino acids. V dropped 4 bases and J dropped 6; count of bases not matched to a gene: 10. Here the CDR3 DNA reads TGTGCCAGCAGCTCCGAGAGCGGGGGGTTGCGCGAGCAGTACTTC. Its protein product is CASSSESGGLREQYF.

The rearrangement links TRBV7-3 to TRBJ2-5; 7 nucleotides line up with TRBD2. Per the germline V gene, CDR1 is SGHTA and CDR2 is FQGTGA. The CDR3 extends over 15 amino acids. J was trimmed by 0 bases and V by 8 bases; bases with no gene match: 9. The CDR3 protein is CASSAQGLHQETQYF. DNA for the CDR3: TGTGCCAGCTCCGCCCAGGGACTACACCAAGAGACCCAGTACTTC.

The chain links TRBV5-1 to TRBJ2-1; 13 nucleotides line up with TRBD2. This CDR3 has 15 amino acids. Trimming removed 2 bases from V and 7 bases from J; junction bases left unmatched: 3. Germline V lookup: CDR1 SGHRS, CDR2 YFSETQ. The CDR3 DNA follows: TGCGCCAGCAGCTTCACTAGCGGGGGGGCTAATGAGCAGTTCTTC. This gives the protein CASSFTSGGANEQFF.

As concerns this clone: Other DNA sequences in the same sample also yield this CDR3. The chain employs TRBV5-1 and TRBJ1-1, with a tentative D call TRBD1 (5 bases). The V gene lost 1 base and the J gene lost 4 bases, with 8 bases spanning the gap. The CDR3 runs to 13 residues. Germline CDR1 and CDR2: SGHRS and YFSETQ. The CDR3 loop is CASSLLGGTEAFF. The CDR3 region has the DNA TGCGCCAGCAGCTTGCTGGGGGGCACTGAAGCTTTCTTT.